Sequencing of this T cell receptor beta chain was carried out in a study of blood T cells in healthy people across ages. The authors ran a second PCR of roughly 6 to 12 cycles using a sample-barcoded 5' primer and a J-beta primer mix. TCRdb recomputed calls from the 5' RACE reads with MiXCR, one row per CDR3 protein. Of hundreds of thousands of distinct CDR3 sequences in the sample, around 48% were seen once. V was clipped by 6 bases and J by 6 bases; unmatched bases: 14. The CDR3 length is 16 residues. CDR1 and CDR2 from the germline V gene are SGHTA and FQGNSA. The sample was blood. The chain recombines TRBV7-2 with TRBJ1-5, with TRBD1 matching over 7 bases. This TCR came from a woman between 55 and 75 years old in good health. CDR3 nucleotide sequence: TGTGCCAGCAGTCGCAACCACAGGGGAGTCAGTCAGCCCCAGCATTTT. Encoded protein: CASSRNHRGVSQPQHF.